The 26 T cell receptor beta chains below were found in one sample sequenced in a study of T cell repertoires in cytomegalovirus infection. The antigens of these receptors remain unknown. One entry per CDR3 protein, called by TCRdb with MiXCR from the reads. The sample has 830,000 or so distinct CDR3 sequences, 32% seen once; the top ten hold around 11%. Material: cultured CD8+ T cells from PBMCs, obtained from culture after CMV antigen stimulation. Receptors were obtained from a human donor in good health (CMV status not recorded). Some clones in this sample may be carry-over from other donors' samples.

This sequence joins TRBV19 and TRBJ1-5; D is undetermined. This CDR3 region has 15 residues. Germline V lookup: CDR1 LNHDA, CDR2 SQIVND (reference sequence). Trimming took off 8 bases at V and 0 bases at J, with 14 bases between the two ends. In DNA, the CDR3 is TGTGCCAGTGTTGACTGGAACCTTAGCAATCAGCCCCAGCATTTT. It is translated as CASVDWNLSNQPQHF.

This clonotype was observed at least ten times. The rearrangement joins TRBV12-3 or TRBV12-4 to TRBJ2-1, with D perhaps matching TRBD1 (5 bases). This CDR3 contains 18 residues. V shed 3 bases and J shed 0 bases, with 18 bases lying between them. The CDR3, as DNA: TGTGCCAGCAGTTTTTGGGTAGGGGCCGTAAGCTCCTACAATGAGCAGTTCTTC. This gives the protein CASSFWVGAVSSYNEQFF.

This chain links TRBV7-6 with TRBJ1-2; D gene uncertain. V was trimmed by 3 bases and J by 8 bases, leaving 7 bases between them. This CDR3 spans 11 amino acids. CDR1 SGHVS and CDR2 FNYEAQ come from the germline V gene. As DNA, the CDR3 is TGTGCCAGCAGCTTTCTGGGGGGCTACACCTTC. Encoded protein: CASSFLGGYTF.

This clonotype appeared a few times. The V and J genes are TRBV27 and TRBJ2-2; D is perhaps TRBD1 (5 bases). V dropped 3 bases and J dropped 3 bases, with 20 bases sitting between them. The germline V gene encodes CDR1 MNHEY and CDR2 SMNVEV (reference sequence). This CDR3 region has 18 residues. DNA of the CDR3: TGTGCCAGCAGTTTGAGTCCAGCAGGGAATGTAGACACCGGGGAGCTGTTTTTT. Translation gives CASSLSPAGNVDTGELFF.

The chain carries TRBV15 and TRBJ1-1; no clear D gene. The germline V gene encodes CDR1 LNHNV and CDR2 YYDKDF (reference sequence). V lost 3 bases and J 7 bases, leaving 6 bases between the germline ends. There are 11 residues in the CDR3. The CDR3 loop reads CATSSGYEAFF. CDR3 DNA: TGTGCCACCAGCAGCGGGTATGAAGCTTTCTTT.

This clonotype was counted between two and nine times. The chain is built from TRBV25-1 and TRBJ1-2; D is ambiguous. The CDR3 covers 15 residues. The germline gives CDR1 MGHDK, CDR2 SYGVNS. Trimming took 3 bases from V and 3 from J, leaving 14 bases between them. The CDR3 reads CASSDLGSSYYGYTF. The DNA for the CDR3 is TGTGCCAGCAGTGATCTGGGAAGCAGTTACTATGGCTACACCTTC.

This clonotype has just a few counts. The chain links TRBV9 to TRBJ2-1; D is unresolved. Trimming took 0 bases from V and 4 from J, leaving 5 bases between them. The CDR3 contains 13 residues. In germline, CDR1 is SGDLS, CDR2 YYNGEE. As DNA, the CDR3 is TGTGCCAGCAGCGTAGAGAGATACAATGAGCAGTTCTTC. Amino acid sequence: CASSVERYNEQFF.

The V and J genes are TRBV29-1 and TRBJ2-5; 13 bases are a match to TRBD2. CDR3 length equals 16 residues. Per the germline V gene, CDR1 is SQVTM and CDR2 is ANQGSEA. J gave up 7 bases and V 1 base, and 9 bases lay outside the gene matches. The CDR3 here is CSVEGAGTSGEGTQYF. CDR3 in DNA: TGCAGCGTTGAAGGAGCTGGGACTAGCGGGGAGGGGACCCAGTACTTC. Supplemented by reference TRBV29-1 and TRBJ2-5, the full variable domain reads SAVISQKPSRDICQRGTSLTIQCQVDSQVTMMFWYRQQPGQSLTLIATANQGSEATYESGFVIDKFPISRPNLTFSTLTVSNMSPEDSSIYLCSVEGAGTSGEGTQYFGPGTRLLVL.

The table lists this clonotype with a few counts. The chain recombines TRBV6-1 with TRBJ2-3; no firm D call. This CDR3 has 14 residues. Germline V gives CDR1 MNHNS, CDR2 SASEGT. The V end was cut by 6 bases, the J end by 0 bases, with 10 bases between. The CDR3, as DNA: TGTGCCAGCAGGACTGTTTCTAGCACAGATACGCAGTATTTT. Amino acids: CASRTVSSTDTQYF.

V and J are TRBV27 and TRBJ2-1; D is possibly TRBD2 (6 bases). The CDR3 spans 14 residues. Germline V gene sequence: CDR1 MNHEY, CDR2 SMNVEV (reference sequence). The V and J ends lost 4 bases and 3 bases respectively, with 10 bases between them. The CDR3 spells CASSSSGVYNEQFF. The CDR3 coding sequence is TGTGCCAGCAGTTCCTCGGGAGTCTACAATGAGCAGTTCTTC.

In this sample, this clonotype turned up a few times. The DNA for the CDR3 is TGCGCCAGCAGCCAAGAGGCGGCGGTCCCTTACAATGAGCAGTTCTTC. As protein: CASSQEAAVPYNEQFF. V usage is TRBV4-3 and J usage is TRBJ2-1; no firm D call. The V gene lost 0 bases and the J gene lost 4 bases, with 13 bases spanning the gap. Germline V gene data show CDR1 as LGHNA and CDR2 as YSLEER. This CDR3 is 16 amino acids long.

The rearrangement joins TRBV2 to TRBJ2-3; the match to TRBD2 covers 7 bases. Trimming took 8 bases from V and 2 from J; bases not matched to a gene: 4. The CDR3 sequence is 13 residues long. Germline V gives CDR1 SNHLY, CDR2 FYNNEI. CDR3 in amino acids: CASPGLLTDTQYF. The CDR3 coding sequence is TGTGCCAGCCCGGGACTACTCACAGATACGCAGTATTTT. Drawing the rest from reference TRBV2 and TRBJ2-3, the complete variable domain is EPEVTQTPSHQVTQMGQEVILRCVPISNHLYFYWYRQILGQKVEFLVSFYNNEISEKSEIFDDQFSVERPDGSNFTLKIRSTKLEDSAMYFCASPGLLTDTQYFGPGTRLTVL.

This clonotype was counted between two and nine times. V gene TRBV27 combines with J gene TRBJ1-6; TRBD1 is a possible D gene (5 bases). V was trimmed by 4 bases and J by 10 bases, leaving 14 bases between them. CDR3 length: 14 residues. CDR1 MNHEY and CDR2 SMNVEV come from the germline V gene (reference sequence). The CDR3 bases are TGTGCCAGCAGTTGGGGGTACGAGGGGTCACCCCTCCACTTT. The encoded protein is CASSWGYEGSPLHF.

This clonotype was picked up a small number of times. One end of the junction fails to match germline, which may point to a read error. This chain links TRBV5-4 with TRBJ2-2; weak D call: TRBD1 (5 bases). Germline V CDR1 and CDR2: SGHNT, YYREEE (reference sequence). The CDR3 loop spans 13 amino acids. CDR3 DNA sequence: TGTGCCAGCAGCGCAGGGAACCCCGGGGAGCTGTTTTTT. It yields the protein CASSAGNPGELFF.

Concerning this clonotype: A much larger clone differs from this one at a single base, so this may be a read error. The V call is TRBV7-6, the J call TRBJ2-7, with 7 positions matching TRBD2. There are 17 residues in the CDR3. The germline CDR1 and CDR2 sequences are SGHVS and FNYEAQ. Trimming at V came to 4 bases and at J to 0 bases, leaving 12 bases not matched to a gene. The CDR3 sequence: CASSSRWEGQSSYEQYF. CDR3 nucleotides: TGTGCCAGCAGCTCCCGATGGGAGGGCCAGAGCTCCTACGAGCAGTACTTC. Full variable domain (outside the CDR3, taken from reference TRBV7-6 and TRBJ2-7): GAGVSQSPRYKVTKRGQDVALRCDPISGHVSLYWYRQALGQGPEFLTYFNYEAQQDKSGLPNDRFSAERPEGSISTLTIQRTEQRDSAMYRCASSSRWEGQSSYEQYFGPGTRLTVT.

CDR3 amino acids: CASGPTLRGAVYEQYF. In DNA form, the CDR3 reads TGTGCCAGCGGCCCCACGCTACGGGGGGCGGTGTACGAGCAGTACTTC. V is TRBV3-1 and J is TRBJ2-7; D might be TRBD2 (7 bases). The CDR3 runs 16 residues. The ends were cut back, 8 bases at V and 4 bases at J, with 24 bases in the middle. Germline V gene lookup returns CDR1 LGHDT and CDR2 YNNKEL (reference sequence).

The rearrangement links TRBV2 to TRBJ2-1, with D uncertain. V was shortened by 8 bases and J by 6 bases, with 14 bases between the two germline ends. CDR1 and CDR2 (germline): SNHLY, FYNNEI. This CDR3 spans 13 amino acids. The CDR3 DNA sequence: TGTGCCAGCTTTGCTCCGAATAGCAATGAGCAGTTCTTC. This translates into CASFAPNSNEQFF.

This clonotype was picked up a small number of times. The chain links TRBV6-2 or TRBV6-3 to TRBJ2-7; 7 bases agree with TRBD2. From germline, CDR1 is MNHEY and CDR2 SVGEGT. This CDR3 comprises 14 residues. The junction had 12 bases not matched to a gene; V was cut back by 7 bases and J by 6 bases. The CDR3 loop is CASIGRSPIREQYF. CDR3 DNA sequence: TGTGCCAGCATCGGGAGGTCTCCCATACGCGAGCAGTACTTC.

This chain uses TRBV7-2 with TRBJ2-1, with D possibly matching TRBD2 (5 bases). This CDR3 has 15 residues. Germline CDR1 is SGHTA and CDR2 is FQGNSA. Trimming removed 5 bases at V and 3 bases at J, with 14 bases between. This chain's CDR3 is CASSDHGGLYNEQFF. The CDR3 bases are TGTGCCAGCAGCGACCACGGCGGGCTCTACAATGAGCAGTTCTTC.

The rearrangement uses TRBV7-6 and TRBJ2-1; tentatively, D is TRBD2 (5 bases). The germline V gene has CDR1 SGHVS and CDR2 FNYEAQ. The V and J ends lost 5 bases and 0 bases respectively, with 17 bases between them. This CDR3 spans 17 amino acids. The CDR3 nucleotides are TGTGCCAGCAGCCGATCGACCGGGATCAACTCCTACAATGAGCAGTTCTTC. It translates to CASSRSTGINSYNEQFF.

The V and J genes are TRBV6-2 or TRBV6-3 and TRBJ2-3, with D possibly called TRBD1 or TRBD2 (7 bases each). The germline V gene has CDR1 MNHEY and CDR2 SVGEGT. This CDR3 comprises 18 residues. The ends were cut back, 3 bases at V and 2 bases at J, with 21 bases in the middle. The CDR3 spells CASSYNVAGEGATDTQYF. As DNA, the CDR3 is TGTGCCAGCAGTTATAACGTGGCGGGGGAGGGGGCCACAGATACGCAGTATTTT.

This clonotype has more than one count but fewer than ten. This chain uses TRBV13 with TRBJ1-1, with 7 bases matching TRBD1. V lost 1 base and J lost 3; bases outside the gene matches: 5. Germline loops: CDR1 PRHDT, CDR2 FYEKMQ (reference sequence). This CDR3 contains 15 residues. The CDR3 protein is CASSLAGGGDTEAFF. The DNA of the CDR3 is TGTGCCAGCAGCTTAGCAGGGGGAGGGGACACTGAAGCTTTCTTT.

This clonotype was counted only a few times. The chain has TRBV5-1 and TRBJ1-4, with TRBD1 as a possible D gene (5 bases). V lost 4 bases to trimming and J lost 5 bases, with 12 bases between them. Germline V gene data show CDR1 as SGHRS and CDR2 as YFSETQ. The CDR3 spans 14 residues. This CDR3 reads CASSPRGPNEKLFF. The CDR3 coding sequence is TGCGCCAGCAGCCCCCGGGGCCCAAATGAAAAACTGTTTTTT.

Concerning this clonotype: A junction end diverges from the germline sequence, so it may reflect a read error. The chain is built from TRBV25-1 and TRBJ2-1; 9 bases are shared with TRBD2. Germline V gives CDR1 MGHDK, CDR2 SYGVNS. The CDR3 is 16 amino acids. The CDR3 is CTSSGTSRPFYNEQFF. CDR3 bases: TGTACCAGCAGTGGGACTAGCCGACCATTCTACAATGAGCAGTTCTTC.

The chain links TRBV20-1 to TRBJ1-6; D is perhaps TRBD1 (5 bases). CDR3 length: 12 amino acids. Germline V lookup: CDR1 DFQATT, CDR2 SNEGSKA (reference sequence). V was shortened by 1 base and J by 11 bases, with 9 bases between the two germline ends. CDR3 sequence: CSARGGEPPLHF. The CDR3 nucleotides are TGCAGTGCTAGAGGAGGGGAACCACCCCTCCACTTT.

The chain carries TRBV7-6 and TRBJ2-3; a weak D match, TRBD1 (5 bases). V was trimmed by 7 bases and J by 6 bases, leaving 23 bases between them. Germline CDR1 and CDR2: SGHVS and FNYEAQ. The CDR3 runs to 16 residues. The CDR3 loop is CASTHQPVGLLDTQYF. CDR3 nucleotides: TGTGCCAGCACCCACCAACCTGTGGGGCTTCTGGATACGCAGTATTTT.